These T cell receptor beta chains were read from a single sample in a study of OX40 agonist ivuxolimab in advanced cancers. The repertoire was sequenced with immunoSEQ multiplex PCR; TCRdb's copy has only in-frame clones and lacks some. The sample shows about 39,000 clones, 92% of them seen only once. This material consisted of CD4+ or CD8+ T cells sorted from blood, taken in a trial of the OX40 agonist ivuxolimab. All receptors come from an adult with an advanced solid tumor such as melanoma, head and neck, liver or kidney cancer. Each CDR3 is given with its conserved first and last residue. D genes are given only for firm matches. Clone size appears in some rows only: once, few, many, or a class for an expanded clone.

j_call clone_size v_call d_call cdr3_nt cdr3_aa
TRBJ2-2 NA TRBV27 NA TGTGCCAGCAGTTTATCTGGCGGGGAGCTGTTTTTT CASSLSGGELFF
TRBJ2-7 once TRBV28 NA TGTGCCAGCAGTAGGTACTCCGAGCAGTACTTC CASSRYSEQYF
TRBJ2-4 NA TRBV5-8 TRBD1 TGTGCCAGCAGCTCCTCACCGGGACAGGGCCGGGGGAACATTCAGTACTTC CASSSSPGQGRGNIQYF
TRBJ2-1 NA TRBV5-4 TRBD1 TGTGCCAGCAGCCTCTGGACAGGGGGCTATGAGCAGTTCTTC CASSLWTGGYEQFF
TRBJ1-1 NA TRBV7-9 NA TGTGCCAGCAGTCCCAGGGGTCTTGTCACTGAAGCTTTCTTT CASSPRGLVTEAFF
TRBJ2-1 NA TRBV19 NA TGTGCCAGTAGTAGCAACTCCTACAATGAGCAGTTCTTC CASSSNSYNEQFF
TRBJ2-2 NA TRBV14 NA TGTGCCAGCAGCCTGCAGGGGAACACCGGGGAGCTGTTTTTT CASSLQGNTGELFF
TRBJ2-7 NA TRBV9 NA TGTGCCAGCAGCGTGACCGGGACACCGGTTTACGAGCAGTACTTC CASSVTGTPVYEQYF
TRBJ2-3 NA TRBV28 NA TGTGCCAGCAGTTCCCCCCGGACAGATCCAGATACGCAGTATTTT CASSSPRTDPDTQYF
TRBJ1-4 NA TRBV7-6 NA TGTGCCAGCAGCCCGACAGGCTCTGGTGAAAAACTGTTTTTT CASSPTGSGEKLFF
TRBJ1-1 NA TRBV6-5 TRBD1 TGTGCCAGCAGTTATCAGGGGGCTCTGAACACTGAAGCTTTCTTT CASSYQGALNTEAFF
TRBJ2-2 NA TRBV5-6 NA TGTGCCAGCAGCTATGGGACCGGGGAGCTGTTTTTT CASSYGTGELFF
TRBJ2-2 NA TRBV9 TRBD1 TGTGCCAGCAGCGCCCGGGACAGGGGGCGGCACACCGGGGAGCTGTTTTTT CASSARDRGRHTGELFF
TRBJ1-2 NA TRBV5-1 NA TGCGCCAGCAGCTTGGCGGGTGGCTATGGCTACACCTTC CASSLAGGYGYTF
TRBJ2-7 NA TRBV11-3 TRBD2 TGTGCCAGCAGCTCCTCTAGCGGTTATAGCGGGTACGAGCAGTACTTC CASSSSSGYSGYEQYF
TRBJ1-2 NA TRBV6-1 TRBD1 TGTGCCAGCAGTGAAGGAACAGGGGTGTACTATGGCTACACCTTC CASSEGTGVYYGYTF
TRBJ2-5 NA TRBV19 TRBD1 TGTGCCACCGGGCCGGGACAGGGGAGTGGGACCCAGTACTTC CATGPGQGSGTQYF
TRBJ1-3 NA TRBV6-5 NA TGTGCCAGCAGTTACTCGTTGCGAGGAAACACCATATATTTT CASSYSLRGNTIYF
TRBJ2-7 NA TRBV7-9 NA TGTGCCAGCAGCTTAGGCCGAGCGGACAGCACCTACGAGCAGTACTTC CASSLGRADSTYEQYF
TRBJ2-3 NA TRBV13 TRBD1 TGTGCCAGCAGCTTAGAGGGACAGGGGACAGATACGCAGTATTTT CASSLEGQGTDTQYF
TRBJ2-1 NA TRBV16 TRBD2 TGTGCCAGCAGCCAATCCCGGGCTAGCGGGAGTATCGATGAGCAGTTCTTC CASSQSRASGSIDEQFF
TRBJ2-2 NA TRBV6-5 NA TGTGCCAGCAGTTCCACATCTAGTACCGGGGAGCTGTTTTTT CASSSTSSTGELFF
TRBJ1-1 few TRBV28 NA TGTGCCAGCAGCTCCTGGGGGGGGGAAGGCACTGAAGCTTTCTTT CASSSWGGEGTEAFF
TRBJ2-7 NA TRBV6-1 NA TGTGCCAGCAGACTAGGGGAAGGGTCGTCGGTACAGTACTTC CASRLGEGSSVQYF
TRBJ2-7 NA TRBV29-1 NA TGCAGCGTTTTGCGAGGAGCATCTTACGAGCAGTACTTC CSVLRGASYEQYF
TRBJ2-2 NA TRBV6-6 NA TGTGCCAGCAGTTATTCAGGGTTTCACACCGGGGAGCTGTTTTTT CASSYSGFHTGELFF
TRBJ2-7 NA TRBV6-1 TRBD1 TGTGCCAGCAGTGTGTTCCAGGGGGCGCCGTACGAGCAGTACTTC CASSVFQGAPYEQYF
TRBJ2-7 NA TRBV9 NA TGTGCCAGCAGCGTAGGGCCCGCGGACGAGCAGTACTTC CASSVGPADEQYF
TRBJ2-7 once TRBV19 NA TGTGCCAGTAGCCCCAGGTGGGGGTCAGGGACATACGAGCAGTACTTC CASSPRWGSGTYEQYF
TRBJ2-3 NA TRBV30 NA TGTGCCTGGAGTATGGGGGCAACAGATACGCAGTATTTT CAWSMGATDTQYF
TRBJ2-1 few TRBV9 NA TGTGCCAGCAGCGCCATGGGGGATGAGCAGTTCTTC CASSAMGDEQFF
TRBJ1-5 NA TRBV6-1 NA TGTGCCAGCAGTGAGGTCAGAGATCAGCCCCAGCATTTT CASSEVRDQPQHF
TRBJ1-1 once TRBV7-3 NA TGTGCCAGCAGCGAGGGGGGTAAGACTTTCTTT CASSEGGKTFF
TRBJ2-7 once TRBV19 NA TGTGCCAGTAGTGCAGACCCCTACGAAGAGCAGTACTTC CASSADPYEEQYF
TRBJ2-7 NA TRBV13 TRBD1 TGTGCCAGCAGCCCAGGGGGTTACGAGCAGTACTTC CASSPGGYEQYF
TRBJ2-5 NA TRBV19 TRBD2 TGTGCCAGTAGTGCCCCGGGACTAAATCTGGAGACCCAGTACTTC CASSAPGLNLETQYF
TRBJ1-4 NA TRBV4-2 NA TGTGCCAGCAGCCAAGCCCGGGGTAATGAAAAACTGTTTTTT CASSQARGNEKLFF
TRBJ1-2 NA TRBV29-1 TRBD1 TGCAGCGTTTTGACAGGGGCTGGCTACACCTTC CSVLTGAGYTF
TRBJ2-7 NA TRBV30 NA TGTGCCTGGAGTAAGGGGCCCGATCCCCGGGGTGAGCAGTACTTC CAWSKGPDPRGEQYF
TRBJ2-5 NA TRBV4-1 TRBD2 TGCGCCAGCAGCCCCTGGTCGGCTAGCGGGGAAGAGACCCAGTACTTC CASSPWSASGEETQYF
TRBJ2-1 NA TRBV19 NA TGTGCCAGTAGTATTACCAGTGTCTACAATGAGCAGTTCTTC CASSITSVYNEQFF